The rows below give T cell receptor beta chains drawn from one sample of a study of Graves' ophthalmopathy and Graves' hyperthyroidism. TCRdb redid the calling of the multiplex PCR reads with MiXCR, one entry per CDR3 protein. The data contain 500,000 to 700,000 distinct CDR3 sequences, approximately 21% of them singletons. Sequenced: peripheral blood. The receptors derive from a woman between 18 and 29 years old with stable Graves' hyperthyroidism. Some clones in this sample may be carry-over from other donors' samples. CDR3s include the opening cysteine and the closing phenylalanine or tryptophan. D genes are given only for firm matches. Clone size is shown for a subset of rows, as once, few, many or a class of expanded clone.

j_gene: TRBJ2-4
abundance: NA
len: 16
d_gene: TRBD2
v_gene: TRBV28
CDR3nt: TGTGCCAGCAGTTTATTAGGGGGGACTAGGGGAAACATTAAGTACTTC
CDR3aa: CASSLLGGTRGNIKYF

j_gene: TRBJ2-7
abundance: NA
len: 16
d_gene: NA
v_gene: TRBV6-5
CDR3nt: TGTGCCAGCAGTTCCAGAGATGGGTCGCATAGCTACGAGCAGTACTTC
CDR3aa: CASSSRDGSHSYEQYF

j_gene: TRBJ1-2
abundance: NA
len: 16
d_gene: NA
v_gene: TRBV29-1
CDR3nt: TGCAGCGTTGGTTTGTCCAGGGGAGTTTCTAACTATGGCTACACCTTC
CDR3aa: CSVGLSRGVSNYGYTF

j_gene: TRBJ2-7
abundance: many
len: 14
d_gene: TRBD2
v_gene: TRBV13
CDR3nt: TGTGCCAGCAGTGGAGGTGCTAGCGGATACGAGCAGTACTTC
CDR3aa: CASSGGASGYEQYF

j_gene: TRBJ1-3
abundance: few
len: 16
d_gene: NA
v_gene: TRBV5-1
CDR3nt: TGCGCCAGCAGCTTGGCCGCGAGCTTCTCTGGAAACACCATATATTTT
CDR3aa: CASSLAASFSGNTIYF

j_gene: TRBJ2-4
abundance: many
len: 14
d_gene: TRBD1
v_gene: TRBV5-1
CDR3nt: TGCGCCAGCAGCGGAGGGGACAGGGCTAACATTCAGTACTTC
CDR3aa: CASSGGDRANIQYF

j_gene: TRBJ1-1
abundance: NA
len: 15
d_gene: NA
v_gene: TRBV25-1
CDR3nt: TGTGCCAGCAGATCCTCGGGACGGATAAACACTGAAGCTTTCTTT
CDR3aa: CASRSSGRINTEAFF

j_gene: TRBJ2-4
abundance: few
len: 13
d_gene: NA
v_gene: TRBV25-1
CDR3nt: TGTGCCAGCAGTGAATATTGGGGGAACATTAAGTACTTC
CDR3aa: CASSEYWGNIKYF

j_gene: TRBJ1-2
abundance: many
len: 15
d_gene: TRBD1
v_gene: TRBV2
CDR3nt: TGTGCCAGCAGTGAAACAACCGGGACAGCACACGGCTACACCTTC
CDR3aa: CASSETTGTAHGYTF

j_gene: TRBJ1-1
abundance: many
len: 12
d_gene: TRBD1
v_gene: TRBV29-1
CDR3nt: TGCAGCGTATCCAGGGGGACCGCTGAAGCTTTCTTT
CDR3aa: CSVSRGTAEAFF

j_gene: TRBJ1-1
abundance: many
len: 12
d_gene: NA
v_gene: TRBV2
CDR3nt: TGTGCCAGCAGTGATACTAGACCAGAAGCTTTCTTT
CDR3aa: CASSDTRPEAFF

j_gene: TRBJ1-3
abundance: many
len: 15
d_gene: TRBD1
v_gene: TRBV4-2
CDR3nt: TGTGCCAGCAGCCAGACAGGGGCCTCTGGAAACACCATATATTTT
CDR3aa: CASSQTGASGNTIYF

j_gene: TRBJ2-7
abundance: many
len: 14
d_gene: TRBD1
v_gene: TRBV6-4
CDR3nt: TGTGCCAGCAGGACCACACAGGGGTTTCACGAGCAGTACTTC
CDR3aa: CASRTTQGFHEQYF

j_gene: TRBJ2-3
abundance: few
len: 14
d_gene: NA
v_gene: TRBV5-1
CDR3nt: TGCGCCAGCAGCTCGCCCTTCCAAACAGATACGCAGTATTTT
CDR3aa: CASSSPFQTDTQYF

j_gene: TRBJ2-5
abundance: many
len: 14
d_gene: TRBD1
v_gene: TRBV30
CDR3nt: TGTGCCTGGAGCTGGGACAGGGGCCGGGAGACCCAGTACTTC
CDR3aa: CAWSWDRGRETQYF

j_gene: TRBJ2-7
abundance: many
len: 15
d_gene: TRBD2
v_gene: TRBV20-1
CDR3nt: TGCAGTGCTAGCGCTTCACTAGCGGGAGGGACACAGCAGTACTTC
CDR3aa: CSASASLAGGTQQYF

j_gene: TRBJ2-7
abundance: many
len: 18
d_gene: NA
v_gene: TRBV9
CDR3nt: TGTGCCAGCAGCGTAGACCTAACCGACTACACCTGGCTCTACGAGCAGTACTTC
CDR3aa: CASSVDLTDYTWLYEQYF